This T cell receptor beta chain was identified in a study of shared clonotypes between healthy human individuals. Here immunoSEQ multiplex PCR was the method, and the copy in TCRdb shows in-frame clones only, minus some. Of about 1.5 million clones in the sample, 95% to 99% were seen once. Germline assignment: CDR1 SGHAT and CDR2 FQNNGV. The CDR3 has 16 amino acids. The V and J ends lost 2 bases and 1 base respectively, with 11 bases between them. The donors, healthy adults who were HIV-negative, had experienced no recent acute infections or vaccinations. The TCR sequence derives from a man aged 30-40 years in good health. Sequenced input: naive CD4+ T cells sorted from blood. Subset indicated: CD45RA+ positively selected. The chain is built from TRBV11-2 and TRBJ2-2; the D gene is possibly TRBD2 (6 bases). Here the CDR3 DNA reads TGTGCCAGCAGCTTAACGGACGGGAGGAACACCGGGGAGCTGTTTTTT. Its translation: CASSLTDGRNTGELFF.